This T cell receptor beta chain was sequenced in a study of cytomegalovirus exposure and HLA in healthy donors listed by TCRdb under 2017. Study-wide context: An earlier analysis of more than 550 of the donors reported 276 Gb of sequence data and 95 million to 130 million unique TCR beta sequences obtained from 180 million or so T cells. An early release covering 550 to 700 HLA-typed donors comprised approximately 290 gigabases of sequencing data and tens of millions of unique TCR sequences. The genetic ancestry cluster associated with self-reported Caucasian donors included 80% to 90% of the roughly 410 genotyped donors. The aim of the study was to test whether cataloging public T cell receptors could identify signatures of past pathogen exposure. The study used immunosequencing to profile the T cell repertoires of approximately 690 subjects and linked those repertoires to cytomegalovirus serostatus. Besides the first cohort of around 670 subjects, a separate validation cohort made up of 120 different subjects was used. High-throughput TCR immunosequencing, statistical association of individual TCRs with disease status, and machine learning were combined to predict cytomegalovirus infection status. A later analysis re-examined previously published TCR beta repertoires from just over 650 donors and added high-resolution HLA genotyping to investigate patterns of TCR occurrence. In the later analysis, no new phenotypic data were used to find candidate immune exposures; instead, reliance was placed on TCR beta sequences and their occurrence across donors. In an earlier analysis of 500 to 650 of the donors, high-throughput TCR beta sequencing was used to judge whether each TCR beta V gene segment behaved as functional or pseudogenic. Donor age, sex, ethnicity and CMV serostatus were compiled together with the repertoire data. Genome-wide SNP genotypes for about three fifths of the roughly 670 donors were used in a later genetic analysis, which treated that subset as a discovery cohort. All discovery cohort repertoires had been generated using a single sequencing platform. Both class I and class II loci were covered by HLA typing, at four-digit resolution. Typing coverage differed by locus: A, B, C, DRB1 and DQB1 were typed in about 629-640 donors, DQA1 in approximately 520, DPA1 in 600 to 610, and DPB1 in just under 480. A few DR-DQ haplotypes were treated as single units for association and clustering because of strong linkage in the cohort. Among about 400 genotyped donors of the cohort, an average of approximately 240,000 unique TCR beta nucleotide sequences was sequenced per donor, of which roughly 17% were non-productive.

In total, roughly 670 healthy bone marrow donors made up the cohort. All cohort members were sampled while nominally healthy, although unrecorded immune exposures were likely present. The donor was CMV seronegative and was included in the group of approximately 350 seronegative cohort members. Every donor gave a peripheral blood sample, and the peripheral blood mononuclear cells from that sample were used for TCR beta sequencing. The Qiagen DNeasy Blood Extraction Kit was used to extract genomic DNA from the blood cell samples. Points on this clone: The specificity of this receptor is unknown. No per-base quality is available; no much larger clone lies one base away.

Study-wide findings and limitations: Correlated functional status among segregating V segments might be attributable to linkage disequilibrium, but an unknown experimental factor could not be ruled out. V-gene and J-gene trimming of TCR beta chains was associated with a missense DCLRE1C variant in a later genetic analysis, and the association was replicated in an independent cohort. The presence/absence analyses assumed that sequencing depth was roughly uniform across donors, and that assumption may not be true. A later analysis reported that several top co-occurrence clusters appeared linked to parvovirus B19, influenza, CMV and Epstein-Barr virus. Specific HLA alleles were associated with some 15,000 TCR beta sequences at a false discovery rate of 0.05 in a later analysis. When HLA alleles, especially DR and DQ, strongly co-occurred, attributing TCR associations to individual alleles was difficult. Three of the identified cytomegalovirus-associated TCR beta chains were confirmed in vitro to be specific for cytomegalovirus antigens. The authors suggested that the approach could potentially be extended to other disease states and immunological phenotypes. Most TCR sequences were seen in very few donors, while some public TCRs were found in many individuals. A cluster of highly shared sequence variants was judged likely to be a technical artifact of the sequencing pipeline. In a later analysis, TCR association rates were found to vary across HLA loci, with the most associated TCRs seen for DRB1 alleles and the fewest for HLA-C alleles. This cohort had only TCR beta chains sequenced, and the lack of alpha or paired-chain data limited which features could be detected. In a later analysis, most CMV-associated TCR beta chains were found to appear HLA-restricted, with HLA associations seemingly driven largely by CMV exposure. In a later analysis, HLA-associated TCR beta chains showed more clonal expansion and lower generation probabilities than non-associated chains that were equally common. The only immune exposure information available for the cohort was CMV serostatus. The study listed 150 to 200 TCR beta chains as associated with cytomegalovirus. A further reported finding was that TCR beta sequences accurately predicted the HLA-A and HLA-B alleles for most subjects in the first cohort. Because some donors lacked HLA typing at each locus, the association tests relied only on the typed subset. Around 16 rarely observed V segments, including chromosome 9 orphons, were excluded from the earlier analysis of just under 600 of the donors because counts were too low. A later genetic analysis reported fewer N-insertions in productive TCRs among donors in an Asian-associated ancestry cluster than the approximately 670-donor mean. Broadly in line with IMGT annotations, most TCR beta V segments showed up in productive rearrangements about 87% or about 30% of the time in an earlier analysis of several hundred of the donors. The classifier was reported to diagnose cytomegalovirus status with high specificity and sensitivity in both the original cohort and the validation cohort.

The protocol used for the library was the immunoSEQ multiplex PCR assay. For the multiplex PCR, a mixture combining 60 forward primers for TCR Vbeta segments and 13 reverse primers for TCR Jbeta segments was used. Amplification of the CDR3 region of rearranged TCR beta genes was performed with a multiplex PCR assay on genomic DNA. On the Illumina HiSeq System, the amplified TCR beta libraries were sequenced as 87-base-pair reads. In the authors' own workflow: Across the roughly 600 repertoires, a later analysis counted 80 million or so unique TCR beta chains, 8.5 million to 12 million of which were shared by at least two donors. A nearest-neighbor algorithm error-corrected the raw reads and collapsed the reads into unique sequences, merging closely related sequences to remove PCR and sequencing errors. Alignment of CDR3 sequences to IMGT reference sequences was used to assign V, D and J gene segments. For a sequence to be retained, a match of at least six nucleotides to both a V gene segment and a J gene segment was required. Rearrangements were called productive when the CDR3 lacked stop codons and stayed in frame with V and J; all others were non-productive. CDR3 was defined according to IMGT convention as the region running from the second conserved V-encoded cysteine to the conserved J-encoded phenylalanine. The earlier analysis of about 610 of the donors excluded sequences that lacked an unambiguous match to a single V gene segment. An earlier analysis of 587 of the donors classified V segments as functional when productive rearrangements were above 56.7% and as segregating when the standard deviation between donors was above 5%. A statistical classification framework was built for diagnosing cytomegalovirus status from the catalog of TCR beta chain sequences. In a later analysis, V and J genes were assigned by comparing TCR nucleotide sequences against IMGT/GENE-DB human TR gene sequences. A later analysis assigned CDR3 sequences and most-parsimonious VDJ recombination scenarios with the TCRdist pipeline. In a later analysis, each TCR beta chain was defined by its CDR3 amino acid sequence together with its V-gene family, and reads without a unique V-gene family were excluded. A later analysis removed roughly 590 highly shared, low-generation-probability nucleotide sequences to deal with suspected cross-contamination and a sequencing artifact. For each public chain, a later analysis derived a clonal expansion index from normalized ranks of inferred template counts within each repertoire. In a later analysis, generation probabilities were computed using a VDJ recombination model fitted to out-of-frame rearrangements, and the results were checked against IGoR. In a later analysis, hypergeometric tests were used to score TCR-TCR, TCR-HLA and TCR-CMV co-occurrence, with a repertoire-size bias correction applied to TCR pairs. To estimate false discovery rates, a later analysis permuted the HLA or CMV assignments 20 times. In a later analysis, co-occurring TCRs were grouped using DBSCAN, and TCRdist sequence similarity was added for clustering within HLA-allele-positive subsets. Repertoires with fewer than 30,000 or more than 120,000 public chains, plus five repertoires with anomalous nucleotide sharing, were excluded from co-occurrence clustering. Imported from immuneACCESS, the table was reduced by TCRdb to in-frame sequences with V and J called. These copies leave out some clones; in studies compared against another copy, an unresolved V gene accounts for under half, and the cause of the remainder is not known. V, J and clone size are those of that table, while D and trimming were read from the DNA. Recorded for this sample are about 97,000 clones; roughly 83% of them occurred a single time. About 2.5% of the sample comes from the top ten.

Specimen: PBMCs. The sequence came from a man aged 40-49 years in good health and CMV-seronegative.

The CDR3 here reads CASSPRTGGVDYNEQFF. The nucleotides are TGTGCCAGCAGCCCCCGGACAGGGGGCGTAGACTACAATGAGCAGTTCTTC. The chain couples TRBV7-9 to TRBJ2-1; 11 nucleotides in the junction match TRBD1. CDR1 and CDR2 are read off the germline V gene (reference sequence) as SEHNR and FQNEAQ. The CDR3, cysteine through phenylalanine, is 17 amino acids long. Only CDR3 DNA is held: 51 bases, read in frame from base 1. Germline trimming: 5 bases from V, 3 bases from J; junction bases outside gene matches: 9.